The TCR beta chain under discussion was sequenced for a study of tumor-infiltrating lymphocytes in oesophageal squamous cell carcinoma. One entry per CDR3 protein, called by TCRdb with MiXCR from the PCR reads. Of 9,000 or so distinct CDR3 sequences in the sample, around two thirds were seen once. The V gene lost 3 bases and the J gene lost 0 bases, with 10 bases spanning the gap. CDR1 is SGHVS, CDR2 FNYEAQ, per germline. CDR3 length: 15 residues. The sequence was collected from a female donor with esophageal squamous cell carcinoma. The sequenced material came from esophageal tumor tissue. The V and J genes are TRBV7-6 and TRBJ2-3; D is undetermined. DNA for the CDR3: TGTGCCAGCAGCTTTGCGTTTTCTAGCACAGATACGCAGTATTTT. This codes for CASSFAFSSTDTQYF.